A selection of T cell receptor beta chains follows, all from one sample in a study of blood T cell repertoires in COVID-19. Using immunoSEQ multiplex PCR, the repertoire was profiled, and TCRdb retains in-frame clones only, with some absent. The data contain some 250,000 clones, around 90% of them singletons. Sequenced: peripheral blood. These TCRs come from a human donor in a cohort sampled during active COVID-19. Both conserved end residues are part of each CDR3. The D gene is left open where the match is weak. Size tells how often a clone was seen (once, few, many) or the class of an expanded clone, and some rows leave it out.

v_call: TRBV6-1
cdr3_length: 16
j_call: TRBJ1-5
clone_size: -
d_call: TRBD1
cdr3_aa: CASSARDRGTNQPQHF
cdr3_nt: TGTGCCAGCAGTGCCCGGGACAGAGGAACCAATCAGCCCCAGCATTTT

v_call: TRBV18
cdr3_length: 15
j_call: TRBJ2-3
clone_size: few
d_call: TRBD2
cdr3_aa: CASSPGLARTDTQYF
cdr3_nt: TGTGCCAGCTCACCCGGACTAGCACGGACAGATACGCAGTATTTT

v_call: TRBV19
cdr3_length: 15
j_call: TRBJ2-5
clone_size: -
d_call: TRBD2
cdr3_aa: CASSTHRLAEETQYF
cdr3_nt: TGTGCCAGTAGTACCCACCGACTAGCGGAAGAGACCCAGTACTTC

v_call: TRBV20-1
cdr3_length: 12
j_call: TRBJ2-7
clone_size: once
d_call: TRBD2
cdr3_aa: CSASSGRDEQYF
cdr3_nt: TGCAGTGCTAGTAGCGGGAGAGACGAGCAGTACTTC

v_call: TRBV6-5
cdr3_length: 15
j_call: TRBJ2-7
clone_size: -
d_call: TRBD2
cdr3_aa: CASTTTRGGSYEQYF
cdr3_nt: TGTGCCAGCACCACTACACGGGGGGGTTCCTACGAGCAGTACTTC

v_call: TRBV9
cdr3_length: 15
j_call: TRBJ2-7
clone_size: -
d_call: TRBD1
cdr3_aa: CASSPQGANSYEQYF
cdr3_nt: TGTGCCAGCAGCCCCCAGGGGGCAAACTCCTACGAGCAGTACTTC

v_call: TRBV7-3
cdr3_length: 15
j_call: TRBJ2-3
clone_size: -
d_call: TRBD2
cdr3_aa: CASSPGQRERDTQYF
cdr3_nt: TGTGCCAGCAGCCCCGGGCAGCGGGAGCGGGATACGCAGTATTTT

v_call: TRBV10-3
cdr3_length: 15
j_call: TRBJ2-1
clone_size: -
d_call: TRBD2
cdr3_aa: CAISVTSGGSNEQFF
cdr3_nt: TGTGCCATCAGTGTGACTAGCGGGGGGTCGAATGAGCAGTTCTTC

v_call: TRBV19
cdr3_length: 15
j_call: TRBJ2-7
clone_size: -
d_call: TRBD1
cdr3_aa: CASSMRQGAPREQYF
cdr3_nt: TGTGCCAGTAGTATGCGACAGGGGGCGCCCCGGGAGCAGTACTTC

v_call: TRBV5-1
cdr3_length: 15
j_call: TRBJ1-4
clone_size: -
d_call: -
cdr3_aa: CASSLAQGTNEKLFF
cdr3_nt: TGCGCCAGCAGCTTGGCCCAGGGAACTAATGAAAAACTGTTTTTT

v_call: TRBV9
cdr3_length: 15
j_call: TRBJ2-7
clone_size: -
d_call: TRBD2
cdr3_aa: CASSVGGRSSYEQYF
cdr3_nt: TGTGCCAGCAGCGTAGGCGGGAGGAGCTCCTACGAGCAGTACTTC

v_call: TRBV12-5
cdr3_length: 16
j_call: TRBJ1-5
clone_size: once
d_call: -
cdr3_aa: CASGLTRRGRNQPQHF
cdr3_nt: TGTGCTAGTGGTTTGACACGAAGGGGAAGAAATCAGCCCCAGCATTTT

v_call: TRBV28
cdr3_length: 16
j_call: TRBJ1-5
clone_size: -
d_call: -
cdr3_aa: CASSFGQRGAYQPQHF
cdr3_nt: TGTGCCAGCAGTTTCGGCCAAAGGGGTGCCTATCAGCCCCAGCATTTT

v_call: TRBV5-3
cdr3_length: 12
j_call: TRBJ2-5
clone_size: -
d_call: -
cdr3_aa: CATLPHKKTQYF
cdr3_nt: TGTGCCACCCTTCCGCACAAGAAGACCCAGTACTTC

v_call: TRBV9
cdr3_length: 16
j_call: TRBJ1-4
clone_size: -
d_call: -
cdr3_aa: CASSVTAAPKNEKLFF
cdr3_nt: TGTGCCAGCAGCGTAACAGCCGCCCCCAAAAATGAAAAACTGTTTTTT

v_call: TRBV3-1/TRBV3-2
cdr3_length: 15
j_call: TRBJ1-2
clone_size: few
d_call: TRBD1
cdr3_aa: CASSHTGQGAYGYTF
cdr3_nt: TGTGCCAGCAGCCACACAGGACAGGGGGCCTATGGCTACACCTTC